What follows is one T cell receptor (beta chain) and its context. The data derive from a study of blood T cell repertoires in COVID-19. Turning to the study itself: Researchers got acute and convalescent COVID-19 samples from the United States, Italy and Spain. PBMCs, B-cell-depleted T cells, or T cells were the source of the cDNA or gDNA that made up the material.

Germline V CDR1 and CDR2: SQVTM, ANQGSEA. The V segment lost 0 bases and the J segment 9 bases; nucleotides outside the gene matches: 11. The CDR3 covers 16 residues. Original processing methods: Reference gene primers were amplified, and this amplification served to estimate nucleated cell counts. Clones were read by immunoSEQ multiplex PCR, and TCRdb kept only the in-frame ones, dropping some. D and trimming come from the DNA, and the V and J calls and clone size come from that table. The sample has approximately 220,000 clones, around 85% seen once. This sequence joins TRBV29-1 and TRBJ2-1; TRBD1 agrees at 10 bases. Source material: peripheral blood. The source is a man aged 40-49 years with acute or convalescent COVID-19. CDR3 protein: CSVEEPLGTGVGEQFF. The DNA of the CDR3 is TGCAGCGTTGAAGAACCTCTGGGGACAGGGGTTGGTGAGCAGTTCTTC.